These 29 T cell receptor beta chains originate from one sample sequenced in a study of blood T cell repertoires in COVID-19. Some clones are missing from TCRdb's copy, which holds only in-frame ones; the method was immunoSEQ multiplex PCR. The repertoire consists of about 320,000 clones, with more than 75% occurring once and the leading ten covering around 2.5%. Sequencing was performed on PBMCs or T cells enriched from blood (not recorded which). The receptors were sampled from a man aged 55 to 69 who had recovered from COVID-19.

The chain employs TRBV6-5 and TRBJ1-1; 12 bases align to TRBD1. V dropped 2 bases and J dropped 4; count of bases not matched to a gene: 5. Germline CDR1 and CDR2: MNHEY and SVGAGI. The CDR3 has 16 residues. In DNA form, the CDR3 reads TGTGCCAGCAGTTACCGGGGGACAGGGGGCGTCACTGAAGCTTTCTTT. Translated: CASSYRGTGGVTEAFF.

This clone has just one count. The chain recombines TRBV29-1 with TRBJ2-3, with TRBD2 identical over 14 bases. The junction had 5 bases not matched to a gene; V was cut back by 6 bases and J by 0 bases. The germline V gene encodes CDR1 SQVTM and CDR2 ANQGSEA. The CDR3 spans 16 residues. The CDR3 DNA reads TGCAGCGTCGTGGGACTAGCGGGAGTGAGCACAGATACGCAGTATTTT. Protein product: CSVVGLAGVSTDTQYF.

The chain employs TRBV7-9 and TRBJ1-3, with D perhaps matching TRBD1 (5 bases). CDR1 SEHNR and CDR2 FQNEAQ come from the germline V gene (reference sequence). This CDR3 is 16 amino acids long. V was cut by 2 bases and J by 3 bases, with 14 bases left in between. This CDR3 is CASSLPAGKLGNTIYF. In DNA, the CDR3 is TGTGCCAGCAGCTTACCAGCAGGGAAACTTGGAAACACCATATATTTT.

The chain employs TRBV18 and TRBJ1-2, with TRBD1 identical over 7 bases. Germline-derived CDR1 and CDR2 are KGHSH and LQKENI. The trim removed 4 bases at V and 5 bases at J, leaving 7 bases unmatched. The CDR3 consists of 14 residues. The CDR3 region has the DNA TGTGCCAGCTCACTAATTGGACAGGAATATGGCTACACCTTC. This gives the protein CASSLIGQEYGYTF. The entire variable domain, with the rest obtained from reference TRBV18 and TRBJ1-2, is as follows: NAGVMQNPRHLVRRRGQEARLRCSPMKGHSHVYWYRQLPEEGLKFMVYLQKENIIDESGMPKERFSAEFPKEGPSILRIQQVVRGDSAAYFCASSLIGQEYGYTFGSGTRLTVV.

This chain joins TRBV7-6 and TRBJ2-7, with D unresolved. The germline CDR1 and CDR2 sequences are SGHVS and FNYEAQ. CDR3 length: 13 amino acids. Deletions cut 1 base from V and 6 bases from J, with 10 bases between. The CDR3 bases are TGTGCCAGCAGCTTAGGAGAGGCAGCCGAGCAGTACTTC. Translating it yields CASSLGEAAEQYF.

This chain uses TRBV11-3 with TRBJ1-4; TRBD1 agrees at 10 bases. V trimming: 5 bases; J trimming: 8 bases; junction bases outside the gene matches: 23. The length of the CDR3 is 20 residues. Germline lookup yields CDR1 SGHNT and CDR2 YENEEA. The CDR3 sequence is CASSPYRQGAGYGGREKLFF. Written as DNA, the CDR3 is TGTGCCAGCAGCCCATACCGACAGGGGGCTGGGTACGGCGGTCGAGAAAAACTGTTTTTT.

V usage is TRBV15 and J usage is TRBJ1-2, with 9 bases matching TRBD1. CDR1 is LNHNV and CDR2 is YYDKDF in the germline V gene (reference sequence). The CDR3 has 13 residues. Trimming cost V 5 bases and J 4 bases; bases outside gene matches: 2. CDR3 in amino acids: CATSRDRVYGYTF. The DNA for the CDR3 is TGTGCCACCAGCCGGGACAGGGTCTATGGCTACACCTTC.

The rearrangement joins TRBV5-6 to TRBJ1-1, with 10 positions matching TRBD1. The CDR3 runs 13 residues. Germline lookup yields CDR1 SGHDT and CDR2 YYEEEE. V lost 6 bases to trimming and J lost 5 bases; unmatched junction nucleotides: 4. CDR3 in amino acids: CASTGQGETEAFF. The DNA for the CDR3 is TGTGCCAGCACAGGACAGGGGGAGACTGAAGCTTTCTTT.

The V gene is TRBV7-3, the J gene TRBJ2-3, with a weak D call TRBD2 (6 bases). The length of the CDR3 is 16 residues. Germline V lookup: CDR1 SGHTA, CDR2 FQGTGA. The V and J ends lost 5 bases and 6 bases respectively, with 21 bases between them. CDR3 DNA: TGTGCCAGCAGCCCGAATGGGGCGGGGATCGCCGATACGCAGTATTTT. Encoded protein: CASSPNGAGIADTQYF.

J is TRBJ1-6 and V is TRBV6-2 or TRBV6-3, with TRBD1 matching over 10 bases. The CDR3 extends over 15 amino acids. Germline CDR1 is MNHEY and CDR2 is SVGEGT. Trimming cost V 2 bases and J 7 bases; bases outside gene matches: 2. The CDR3 sequence: CASSYRDRGNSPLHF. In DNA, the CDR3 is TGTGCCAGCAGTTACCGGGACAGGGGAAATTCACCCCTCCACTTT.

This rearrangement joins TRBV29-1 to TRBJ1-2, with 9 bases aligning to TRBD1. Germline CDR1 and CDR2: SQVTM and ANQGSEA. Trimming cost V 3 bases and J 7 bases; bases outside gene matches: 3. This CDR3 is built from 12 residues. CDR3 bases: TGCAGCGTTGACGGACAGGGGTTTGGCTACACCTTC. This sequence encodes CSVDGQGFGYTF.

This chain connects TRBV11-2 to TRBJ2-4, with 7 bases lining up with TRBD2. The CDR3 covers 15 residues. After removal of 2 bases from V and 6 bases from J, the junction contained 7 bases not matched to a gene. Germline CDR1 SGHAT, CDR2 FQNNGV. The CDR3 DNA reads TGTGCCAGCAGCTTATCGCTAGCGGAGTTAAACATTCAGTACTTC. Translated: CASSLSLAELNIQYF.

The V gene is TRBV9, the J gene TRBJ2-1; the match to TRBD2 covers 7 bases. The V gene end was trimmed by 0 bases and the J gene end by 7 bases; junction bases not matched to a gene: 10. The CDR3 has 16 amino acids. Looked up from germline, CDR1 is SGDLS and CDR2 is YYNGEE. CDR3 sequence (DNA): TGTGCCAGCAGCGTAGGTGGGAGGGCCGGGGATAATGAGCAGTTCTTC. Translating it yields CASSVGGRAGDNEQFF.

The chain carries TRBV19 and TRBJ1-5, with D possibly being TRBD1 (6 bases). CDR1 is LNHDA and CDR2 is SQIVND in the germline V gene (reference sequence). V lost 10 bases, J lost 6 bases, and 10 bases lay in between. This CDR3 is built from 11 residues. The DNA for the CDR3 is TGTGCCACAGGGGTGGGTCAGCCCCAGCATTTT. It codes for CATGVGQPQHF.

The chain is built from TRBV15 and TRBJ2-3; unclear D gene. Per germline, CDR1 LNHNV and CDR2 YYDKDF (reference sequence). Trimming left V 1 base short and J 2 bases short, with 10 bases between. This CDR3 is 15 amino acids long. CDR3 nucleotide sequence: TGTGCCACCAGCAGAGCTTACTCTTTCACAGATACGCAGTATTTT. Translation gives CATSRAYSFTDTQYF.

This CDR3 is CASSQPAGGDGYTF. CDR3 coding DNA: TGTGCCAGCAGCCAACCGGCAGGAGGGGACGGCTACACCTTC. The chain employs TRBV5-4 and TRBJ1-2; D perhaps matches TRBD1 (5 bases). This CDR3 has 14 amino acids. Germline CDR1 and CDR2: SGHNT and YYREEE (reference sequence). Trimming took off 4 bases at V and 8 bases at J, with 18 bases between the two ends.

This sequence joins TRBV27 and TRBJ2-4; perhaps TRBD1 as D (6 bases). The germline V gene encodes CDR1 MNHEY and CDR2 SMNVEV (reference sequence). Trimming stripped 5 bases from V and 5 bases from J, with 19 bases between. The CDR3 contains 16 residues. The CDR3 protein is CASSGAGAGEQNIQYF. As DNA, the CDR3 is TGTGCCAGCAGTGGCGCTGGGGCAGGGGAGCAAAACATTCAGTACTTC.

In the case of this clone: This specimen includes other DNA sequences encoding the same CDR3. This rearrangement joins TRBV9 to TRBJ2-7, with 9 positions matching TRBD1. V lost 3 bases to trimming and J lost 4 bases; unmatched junction nucleotides: 5. The CDR3 extends over 14 amino acids. The germline gives CDR1 SGDLS, CDR2 YYNGEE. CDR3 sequence reads: CASSAQGAGYEQYF. CDR3 in DNA: TGTGCCAGCAGCGCACAGGGGGCCGGGTACGAGCAGTACTTC.

The rearrangement links TRBV6-2 or TRBV6-3 to TRBJ2-3; 13 nucleotides align to TRBD2. Germline CDR1 is MNHEY and CDR2 is SVGEGT. The length of the CDR3 is 19 residues. Trimming took 0 bases from V and 0 from J; bases not matched to a gene: 6. The CDR3 bases are TGTGCCAGCAGTTACTCGAGACTAGCGGGAGGCCCTAGCACAGATACGCAGTATTTT. This translates into CASSYSRLAGGPSTDTQYF.

The rearrangement joins TRBV9 to TRBJ2-3; 8 bases are a match to TRBD2. The CDR3 totals 14 residues. The junction had 6 bases not matched to a gene; V was cut back by 0 bases and J by 9 bases. Germline assignment: CDR1 SGDLS and CDR2 YYNGEE. This chain's CDR3 is CASSVASGRVTQYF. For the CDR3, the DNA is TGTGCCAGCAGCGTAGCGAGCGGGAGAGTCACGCAGTATTTT.

J is TRBJ1-2 and V is TRBV4-2; weak D call: TRBD1 (5 bases). From germline, CDR1 is LGHNA and CDR2 YNFKEQ. V was clipped by 0 bases and J by 3 bases, with 11 bases between them. This CDR3 has 15 amino acids. The CDR3 DNA reads as TGTGCCAGCAGCCAAGATAGCGGGGCCGACTATGGCTACACCTTC. Its translation: CASSQDSGADYGYTF.

The V and J genes are TRBV15 and TRBJ2-7; D unclear. The length of the CDR3 is 13 residues. Germline CDR1 reads LNHNV; CDR2 reads YYDKDF (reference sequence). V lost 0 bases, J lost 4 bases, and 7 bases lay in between. In DNA form, the CDR3 reads TGTGCCACCAGCAGAGACAGAAAGTACGAGCAGTACTTC. As protein: CATSRDRKYEQYF.

This clone was observed once. The chain links TRBV5-6 to TRBJ2-5, with TRBD2 matching 10 bases. The V gene's germline CDR1 is SGHDT and CDR2 YYEEEE. The CDR3 consists of 18 residues. V lost 0 bases and J lost 2; bases outside the gene matches: 10. The chain's CDR3 is CASSLVVSGGPGQETQYF. CDR3 bases: TGTGCCAGCAGCTTGGTAGTTAGCGGGGGGCCAGGTCAAGAGACCCAGTACTTC.

The chain is built from TRBV7-3 and TRBJ2-3, with TRBD1 identical over 10 bases. V lost 5 bases to trimming and J lost 3 bases; unmatched junction nucleotides: 8. The CDR3 loop spans 16 amino acids. Germline loops: CDR1 SGHTA, CDR2 FQGTGA. CDR3 DNA sequence: TGTGCCAGCAGCCCCTGGGGACAGGGGTCGACAGATACGCAGTATTTT. This encodes CASSPWGQGSTDTQYF.

The V and J genes are TRBV24-1 and TRBJ1-1; 10 bases agree with TRBD1. This CDR3 has 16 residues. V lost 4 bases to trimming and J lost 2 bases; unmatched junction nucleotides: 6. Germline V gives CDR1 KGHDR, CDR2 SFDVKD. This CDR3 is CATSEGTGAFNTEAFF. The CDR3 DNA is TGTGCCACCAGTGAGGGGACAGGGGCTTTTAACACTGAAGCTTTCTTT.

V usage is TRBV19 and J usage is TRBJ1-6; 7 positions agree with TRBD1. The CDR3 sequence is 15 residues long. Germline trimming cut 5 bases from V and 7 bases from J; bases unmatched to any gene: 8. CDR1 and CDR2 from the germline V gene are LNHDA and SQIVND (reference sequence). DNA of the CDR3: TGTGCCAGTAGTTGGGCCACAGGGGCCAATTCACCCCTCCACTTT. Amino acid sequence: CASSWATGANSPLHF.

The chain is built from TRBV2 and TRBJ1-2; D perhaps matches TRBD1 (6 bases). Germline CDR1 is SNHLY and CDR2 is FYNNEI. V gave up 2 bases and J gave up 0 bases, with 10 bases separating them. The CDR3 is 15 amino acids. CDR3 sequence: CASSEIGGANYGYTF. The CDR3 DNA reads as TGTGCCAGCAGTGAAATAGGGGGAGCTAACTATGGCTACACCTTC.

This chain connects TRBV5-6 to TRBJ1-3, with unresolved D. The CDR3 length is 11 residues. V lost 8 bases to trimming and J lost 4 bases, with 7 bases between them. Germline V gene sequence: CDR1 SGHDT, CDR2 YYEEEE. Here the CDR3 reads CASSYGNTIYF. Written as DNA, the CDR3 is TGTGCCAGTTCCTACGGAAACACCATATATTTT.

V gene TRBV2 combines with J gene TRBJ2-1; 10 positions match TRBD1. Per germline, CDR1 SNHLY and CDR2 FYNNEI. The junction had 7 bases not matched to a gene; V was cut back by 7 bases and J by 4 bases. This CDR3 region has 15 residues. The CDR3 is CASIDRDRGYNEQFF. The CDR3 region has the DNA TGTGCCAGCATAGACCGGGACAGGGGATACAATGAGCAGTTCTTC.